Sequencing of this T cell receptor beta chain was carried out in a study of blood T cell repertoires in COVID-19. The overall study: COVID-19 samples, acute and convalescent, were from the United States, Italy and Spain.

In the authors' methods: Amplifying reference gene primers gave estimates of nucleated cell counts. Generated by immunoSEQ multiplex PCR, the TCRdb table keeps only in-frame clones and is missing some. V and J calls and clone size come straight from that table; D and trimming were deduced from the DNA. Of 130,000 to 150,000 clones listed, about four fifths are singletons. The CDR3 runs to 15 residues. Germline CDR1 and CDR2: LGHNA and YNFKEQ. Unmatched junction bases numbered 7, after V lost 0 bases and J lost 7 bases. The chain combines TRBV4-2 with TRBJ1-2, with 8 bases that match TRBD1. This clonotype was obtained from a human donor with acute or convalescent COVID-19. The donor label of this sample is uncertain. The sample consisted of peripheral blood. Here the CDR3 DNA reads TGTGCCAGCAGCCAAGAGGACAGGGCCAGGAGTGGCTACACCTTC. Its translation is CASSQEDRARSGYTF.